A selection of T cell receptor beta chains follows, all from one sample in a study of T cells in Graves' hyperthyroidism and ophthalmopathy. TCRdb independently ran MiXCR on the multiplex PCR reads; one entry per CDR3 protein. The data hold around 340,000 distinct CDR3 sequences, with 16% observed a single time. Specimen: blood. These receptors all come from a man aged 25 to 45 with Graves' hyperthyroidism. Each CDR3 is given with its conserved first and last residue. The order of the fields is D gene, V gene, J gene, CDR3 length, CDR3 protein. A D gene is named only where the DNA matches it firmly.

-	TRBV20-1	TRBJ2-5	12	CSARAGGETQYF
TRBD2	TRBV5-1	TRBJ2-1	15	CASSPGGVGLNEQFF
-	TRBV9	TRBJ2-1	14	CASSVSGTYNEQFF
TRBD1	TRBV29-1	TRBJ2-3	14	CSVLRQGSPDTQYF
-	TRBV30	TRBJ1-6	14	CAWSVEGGNSPLHF
-	TRBV5-1	TRBJ2-7	14	CASSLDWSAYEQYF
-	TRBV6-2/TRBV6-3	TRBJ2-5	15	CASSYSRLQKETQYF
TRBD1	TRBV20-1	TRBJ2-3	16	CSAPTRGQGHTDTQYF
-	TRBV7-3	TRBJ2-2	14	CASSWGGASGELFF
-	TRBV6-6	TRBJ2-3	16	CASSYGTAGVTDTQYF
TRBD1	TRBV2	TRBJ2-1	15	CASTDPGQGFDEQFF
TRBD2	TRBV7-8	TRBJ2-5	19	CASSLGLYPGTSGRETQYF
TRBD2	TRBV10-3	TRBJ2-7	12	CAISSSGYEQYF
-	TRBV29-1	TRBJ2-1	15	CSVERTGSSYNEQFF
TRBD1	TRBV30	TRBJ2-1	13	CAWDRGEDNEQFF
TRBD2	TRBV7-3	TRBJ2-1	15	CASSPTRLAGAEQFF
TRBD1	TRBV7-9	TRBJ1-1	15	CASSKLDRGAAEAFF
-	TRBV5-1	TRBJ1-1	13	CASRPEEGPEAFF
TRBD2	TRBV6-1	TRBJ2-1	15	CASRSGGSSYNEQFF
-	TRBV14	TRBJ2-7	13	CASSPRGVYEQYF
-	TRBV3-1	TRBJ2-5	17	CASSQKSSGVTQETQYF
TRBD1	TRBV11-2	TRBJ2-7	15	CASSLIRTGVNEQYF
TRBD2	TRBV6-2/TRBV6-3	TRBJ2-1	15	CASSPAGGAYNEQFF
-	TRBV12-3/TRBV12-4	TRBJ2-4	12	CASSTLANIQYF
-	TRBV11-2	TRBJ2-2	13	CASSLESRDERFF
-	TRBV7-8	TRBJ2-5	15	CASSPGTGVQETQYF
TRBD2	TRBV29-1	TRBJ2-5	18	CSVDALSVGAGDQETQYF
-	TRBV20-1	TRBJ2-7	13	CSAEATGIDEQYF
-	TRBV29-1	TRBJ1-5	14	CSVAVGDQNQPQHF
TRBD1	TRBV20-1	TRBJ2-7	15	CSARDSGTGSHEQYF
-	TRBV20-1	TRBJ2-7	12	CSASRLTYEQYF
TRBD1	TRBV5-1	TRBJ2-3	16	CASSSTGGSGTDTQYF
-	TRBV6-6	TRBJ1-3	16	CASSYSMNIGGNTIYF
TRBD2	TRBV7-9	TRBJ2-3	14	CASSTSGGTDTQYF
-	TRBV6-5	TRBJ1-5	17	CASSYSINRAQTEPQHF
-	TRBV28	TRBJ1-5	14	CASRKGGANQPQHF